The 12 T cell receptor beta chains in this list originate from one sample, sequenced in a study of tumor and adjacent non-tumor tissue in lung cancer (dated by TCRdb to between 2017 and 2018). Bulk unsorted tissue served as the source for RNA extraction, and RNA quality was assessed using a NanoDrop ND-1000 and an Agilent 2100. Distant non-tumor tissue taken more than 3 cm from the tumor edge was used as the normal lung sample. Library preparation employed multiplex PCR. The instrument was an Illumina HiSeq 2500. TCRbeta libraries were constructed through three rounds of nested PCR with primers (Table S4) according to protocols modified from ARM-PCR. Clones were called with MiXCR by TCRdb after fastp trimmed the public reads at Q25, and only in-frame beta chains were retained. Records with the same CDR3 protein are collapsed into one entry carrying the most frequent genes and DNA. The sample table holds approximately 100,000 distinct CDR3 sequences, of which around 57% were seen once. The ten largest clonotypes hold around 19% of the sample.

Source material: distant non-tumor lung tissue. The source is a man in his sixties with non-small cell lung cancer.

As to this clonotype: This could be a read error, since a much larger clone is one nucleotide away. The chain has TRBV12-3 or TRBV12-4 and TRBJ2-7; 13 bases fit TRBD2. J was trimmed by 6 bases and V by 6 bases; bases with no gene match: 8. The CDR3 has 15 amino acids. The CDR3, as DNA: TGTGCCAGCAGCCTAACGAGGACTAGCGGGGGCGAGCAGTACTTC. Protein sequence: CASSLTRTSGGEQYF.

This clonotype was seen ten or more times. This rearrangement joins TRBV30 to TRBJ2-3, with 8 bases matching TRBD2. Unmatched junction bases numbered 4, after V lost 8 bases and J lost 0 bases. Germline V gene sequence: CDR1 GTSNPN, CDR2 SVGIG (reference sequence). The CDR3 consists of 13 residues. The DNA for the CDR3 is TGTGCCGTCGAGCGGGAGAGCACAGATACGCAGTATTTT. This sequence encodes CAVERESTDTQYF.

Comment on this clonotype: Its ends do not fully match the called genes, so a read error is possible. The chain has TRBV6-6 and TRBJ2-1; 14 bases fit TRBD2. The CDR3 totals 16 residues. Germline V gives CDR1 MNHNY, CDR2 SVGAGI (reference sequence). Written as DNA, the CDR3 is TGTGCCAGAAGGGGGACTAGCGGGAGTTCCTACAATGAGCACTTCTTC. Protein product: CARRGTSGSSYNEHFF.

A note on this clonotype: A much larger clone is a single base away; this may be a read error. The genes are TRBV5-6 and TRBJ2-5; tentative D call: TRBD2 (6 bases). Germline V gene lookup returns CDR1 SGHDT and CDR2 YYEEEE. There are 15 residues in the CDR3. Trimming stripped 0 bases from V and 5 bases from J, with 14 bases between. The CDR3 DNA sequence: TGTGCCAGCAGCTTGGCCGGGAGAGCGATGGAGACCCAGTACTTC. It is translated as CASSLAGRAMETQYF. Complete variable domain (other parts from reference TRBV5-6 and TRBJ2-5): DAGVTQSPTHLIKTRGQQVTLRCSPKSGHDTVSWYQQALGQGPQFIFQYYEEEERQRGNFPDRFSGHQFPNYSSELNVNALLLGDSALYLCASSLAGRAMETQYFGPGTRLLVL.

The V and J genes are TRBV12-3 or TRBV12-4 and TRBJ2-7; 10 nucleotides align to TRBD1. The CDR3 has 15 residues. The CDR3 nucleotides are TGTGTGAGCAGTCAGGGGACAGGGGTTGGCTACGAGCAGTACTTC. Translated: CVSSQGTGVGYEQYF.

Comment on this clonotype: A much larger clone sits a single nucleotide away, making a read error possible. V is TRBV28 and J is TRBJ2-1; D is ambiguous. The CDR3 spans 11 residues. Germline loops: CDR1 MDHEN, CDR2 SYDVKM. CDR3 amino acids: CASTLGNEQFF. In DNA form, the CDR3 reads TGTGCCAGCACTTTAGGCAATGAGCAGTTCTTC.

This clonotype was observed a single time. It may be a read error: a sequence one base away is much more abundant. The chain carries TRBV6-5 and TRBJ1-2; D gene ambiguous. V gave up 4 bases and J gave up 8 bases, with 20 bases separating them. Germline CDR1 is MNHEY and CDR2 is SVGAGI. The CDR3 totals 15 residues. Here the CDR3 DNA reads TGTGCCAGCAGTTCCGACACGGTTACTTCAGAGGGCTACACCTTC. This translates into CASSSDTVTSEGYTF.

The DNA of the CDR3 is TGTGCCACCAGTCTTCGGCGCACCGGGGAGCTGTTTTTT. Its protein product is CATSLRRTGELFF. The rearrangement uses TRBV15 and TRBJ2-2; the D is unclear. Germline V gene data show CDR1 as LNHNV and CDR2 as YYDKDF (reference sequence). The length of the CDR3 is 13 residues. Between the trimmed V and J ends, which lost 6 bases and 4 bases, there was a span of 9 bases.

This clonotype was detected only once. A read error is likely, as this CDR3 ends without the conserved phenylalanine or tryptophan. The chain has TRBV11-1 and TRBJ2-7; D is unclear. The CDR3 runs 14 residues. The germline V gene encodes CDR1 SGHAT and CDR2 FQDESV (reference sequence). CDR3 loop: CASSSTRSSYEQYS. The CDR3 DNA follows: TGTGCCAGCAGCTCCACACGGTCTTCCTATGAGCAGTACTCC.

This clonotype was found a few times. The junction does not match germline at one end; this may be a read error. V is TRBV4-1 and J is TRBJ2-7; the D gene is possibly TRBD2 (5 bases). This CDR3 region has 14 residues. The germline gives CDR1 MGHRA, CDR2 YSYEKL. For the CDR3, the DNA is TGCGTCAGCAGCCAGACTACCGAAGGCTACGAGCAGTACTTC. Protein product: CVSSQTTEGYEQYF.

A word on this clonotype: Relative to the germline gene, one junction end is altered; a read error may explain this. This CDR3 is CASSFIGGFADTQYF. The CDR3 DNA reads TGTGCCAGCAGCTTCATTGGCGGGTTCGCAGATACGCAATATTTT. The gene calls are TRBV11-3 and TRBJ2-3, with D tentatively TRBD2 (5 bases). Germline CDR1 and CDR2: SGHNT and YENEEA. The CDR3 consists of 15 residues.

At least ten counts were recorded for this clonotype. The chain's CDR3 is CSAEAAYEQYF. The CDR3 DNA sequence: TGCAGTGCTGAGGCCGCCTACGAGCAGTACTTC. The J gene is TRBJ2-7, the V gene TRBV20-1; D ambiguous. Per the germline V gene, CDR1 is DFQATT and CDR2 is SNEGSKA (reference sequence). V lost 5 bases and J 2 bases, leaving 7 bases between the germline ends. The CDR3 runs 11 residues.